These T cell receptor beta chains were read from a single sample in a study of T cell changes during pregnancy in multiple sclerosis. Clones were sequenced by immunoSEQ multiplex PCR, and TCRdb holds only the in-frame ones, with some missing. The sample records more than 50,000 clones, roughly nine tenths being singletons. Sample: peripheral blood, taken before pregnancy. Every receptor here comes from a female donor with multiple sclerosis, enrolled in a pregnancy study. Both conserved end residues are part of each CDR3. The D gene is left open where the match is weak. Expanded clones are given a class, and other clones once, few, many or no size at all.

D gene	V gene	J gene	clone size	CDR3 DNA	CDR3 protein
NA	TRBV6-6	TRBJ1-5	NA	TGTGCCAGCAGCCCGGGACAACTCTTAAATCAGCCCCAGCATTTT	CASSPGQLLNQPQHF
NA	TRBV14	TRBJ2-1	few	TGTGCCAGCAGCCAGTCCGGGGGAAGCTCCTACAATGAGCAGTTCTTC	CASSQSGGSSYNEQFF
NA	TRBV15	TRBJ2-3	NA	TGTGCCACCAGCAGAGAATTAGCACCCGATACGCAGTATTTT	CATSRELAPDTQYF
NA	TRBV18	TRBJ1-4	NA	TGTGCCAGCTCACCACCCACTGCCAGGGGAAATGAAAAACTGTTTTTT	CASSPPTARGNEKLFF
NA	TRBV4-2	TRBJ2-3	NA	TGTGCCAGCAGCCAAGTAATCCCAGATACGCAGTATTTT	CASSQVIPDTQYF
NA	TRBV4-3	TRBJ2-3	NA	TGCGCCAGCAGCCAAGATGGTGGGGCTCTAACCACAGATACGCAGTATTTT	CASSQDGGALTTDTQYF
NA	TRBV7-9	TRBJ2-7	NA	TGTGCCAGCAGCTTAGTATCGGGCTCCTACGAGCAGTACTTC	CASSLVSGSYEQYF
NA	TRBV2	TRBJ1-1	NA	TGTGCCAGCAGTACTGCACGGAGGAACACTGAAGCTTTCTTT	CASSTARRNTEAFF
TRBD2	TRBV9	TRBJ2-3	NA	TGTGCCAGCAGCGGACCGCGGCGGGGGGCCACAGATACGCAGTATTTT	CASSGPRRGATDTQYF
NA	TRBV11-2	TRBJ2-6	NA	TGTGCCAGCAGCTTGGGGCAGGGATTGCTCTCTGGGGCCAACGTCCTGACTTTC	CASSLGQGLLSGANVLTF
NA	TRBV7-2	TRBJ1-1	once	TGTGCCAGCAGCTTAAGAGCGAACACTGAAGCTTTCTTT	CASSLRANTEAFF
TRBD1	TRBV10-3	TRBJ1-4	NA	TGTGCCATAGGGGAAACAGGGGCGAGGGAAAAACTGTTTTTT	CAIGETGAREKLFF
TRBD2	TRBV7-3	TRBJ2-3	NA	TGTGCCAGCAGCTTACTAGCGGGGGGGCCTAGCACAGATACGCAGTATTTT	CASSLLAGGPSTDTQYF
NA	TRBV9	TRBJ1-2	NA	TGTGCCAGCAGCGTTGGGGCTACCTCTAACTATGGCTACACCTTC	CASSVGATSNYGYTF
NA	TRBV7-2	TRBJ2-6	NA	TGTGCCAGCAGGCAACGACAGAGCTCTGGGGCCAACGTCCTGACTTTC	CASRQRQSSGANVLTF
TRBD2	TRBV9	TRBJ2-3	once	TGTGCCAGCAGCGTAGAGGAGACTAGCGGGGGGACAGATACGCAGTATTTT	CASSVEETSGGTDTQYF
TRBD2	TRBV10-3	TRBJ2-5	NA	TGTGCCATCAAGACTAGCGGGGGAAAAGAGACCCAGTACTTC	CAIKTSGGKETQYF
TRBD1	TRBV5-6	TRBJ2-7	NA	TGTGCCAGCAGCCTCACAGGGGGCAAGTCCTACGAGCAGTACTTC	CASSLTGGKSYEQYF
NA	TRBV25-1	TRBJ1-1	NA	TGTGCCAGCAGAGTTCGGACTGAAGCTTTCTTT	CASRVRTEAFF
NA	TRBV18	TRBJ1-1	NA	TGTGCCAGCTCACCAACGGCGGGGGGCACTGAAGCTTTCTTT	CASSPTAGGTEAFF
NA	TRBV7-2	TRBJ2-1	NA	TGTGCCAGCAGCTCCCGGGGGGCCTGGGTGAATGAGCAGTTCTTC	CASSSRGAWVNEQFF
TRBD1	TRBV9	TRBJ2-3	NA	TGTGCCAGCAGCGCGAAGAACATTGACAGGGACGCAGATACGCAGTATTTT	CASSAKNIDRDADTQYF
TRBD1	TRBV19	TRBJ1-1	NA	TGTGCCAGTAGTATAGACGGGGGACAGAATGAAGCTTTCTTT	CASSIDGGQNEAFF
NA	TRBV9	TRBJ2-7	NA	TGTGCCAGCAGCGTAGCCGCGGGGCCTCCCTACGAGCAGTACTTC	CASSVAAGPPYEQYF
NA	TRBV9	TRBJ1-6	NA	TGTGCCAGCAGCCTCGGAGGGGCGGGGTCACCCCTCCACTTT	CASSLGGAGSPLHF
TRBD1	TRBV7-2	TRBJ2-7	NA	TGTGCCAGCAGCTTAGTACAGGGGCCCACCTACGAGCAGTACTTC	CASSLVQGPTYEQYF
TRBD2	TRBV7-3	TRBJ2-3	NA	TGTGCCAGCAGCTTTCGACTAGCGGATACGCAGTATTTT	CASSFRLADTQYF
TRBD2	TRBV9	TRBJ2-1	NA	TGTGCCAGCAGCGTAGGTCTAGCGGGGGGGGACTACAATGAGCAGTTCTTC	CASSVGLAGGDYNEQFF
TRBD2	TRBV6-4	TRBJ2-3	NA	TGTGCCAGCAGTGACACTAGCGGGGGCACAGATACGCAGTATTTT	CASSDTSGGTDTQYF
TRBD1	TRBV7-2	TRBJ1-2	NA	TGTGCCAGCAGCGCCGGGACAGGGGGTGGCTACACCTTC	CASSAGTGGGYTF
NA	TRBV21-1	TRBJ1-1	NA	TGTGCCAGCAGCAAAGCAGCGGACAGGGATTCCTTCATGAACACTGAAGCTTTCTTT	CASSKAADRDSFMNTEAFF
TRBD2	TRBV28	TRBJ2-7	once	TGTGCCAGCAGCCCCGGACTAGCGGGGGGGGCCTTC	CASSPGLAGGAF
NA	TRBV4-2	TRBJ1-2	once	TGTGCCAGCAGAGGGAGTCTAAACTATGGCTACACCTTC	CASRGSLNYGYTF
TRBD1	TRBV7-9	TRBJ2-7	NA	TGTGCCAGCGGGGGGGGACAGGGGGCCTTTACCTACGAGCAGTACTTC	CASGGGQGAFTYEQYF
TRBD2	TRBV11-2	TRBJ2-1	NA	TGTGCCAGCAGCTTAGCGGGGGGGCCGTATGAGCAGTTCTTC	CASSLAGGPYEQFF
TRBD1	TRBV5-4	TRBJ1-1	NA	TGTGCCAGCAGCCCCGGGACAGGGGCGCGCATTGAAGCTTTCTTT	CASSPGTGARIEAFF
NA	TRBV10-3	TRBJ1-1	few	TGTGCCATCAGTGGGGCCCAGAGTACGAACACTGAAGCTTTCTTT	CAISGAQSTNTEAFF
TRBD2	TRBV6-6	TRBJ2-7	NA	TGTGCCAGCTGGACTAGCGGGGGGGAGCACGAGCAGTACTTC	CASWTSGGEHEQYF
NA	TRBV6-5	TRBJ1-5	NA	TGTGCCAGCAGTTATGGAGTGGGCAATCAGCCCCAGCATTTT	CASSYGVGNQPQHF
NA	TRBV27	TRBJ1-3	once	TGTGCCAGCAAACAAGACAGGAGCTCTGGAAACACCATATATTTT	CASKQDRSSGNTIYF
NA	TRBV7-9	TRBJ2-5	NA	TGTGCCAGCAGTTCTCGTAACAGGAACCAAGAGACCCAGTACTTC	CASSSRNRNQETQYF
NA	TRBV5-4	TRBJ1-2	NA	TGTGCCAGCAGCGTACCAAGGACAAACTATGGCTACACCTTC	CASSVPRTNYGYTF
TRBD2	TRBV5-1	TRBJ2-5	NA	TGCGCCAGCAGCCCCATCACACTAGCGGTGGGAGAGACCCAGTACTTC	CASSPITLAVGETQYF
TRBD2	TRBV30	TRBJ2-3	NA	TGTGCCTGGACTAGGGAGGGGACAGATACGCAGTATTTT	CAWTREGTDTQYF
NA	TRBV6-6	TRBJ1-1	NA	TGTGCCAGCAGTTACCCAGGGGTGGGCAGGGCGTTCTTT	CASSYPGVGRAFF
NA	TRBV5-5	TRBJ1-3	NA	TGTGCCAGCAGCTTGTTCCCCGCAGGCGGGGATGGAAACACCATATATTTT	CASSLFPAGGDGNTIYF
NA	TRBV2	TRBJ1-5	NA	TGTGCCAGCAGGGAACAGGGCTATAGCAATCAGCCCCAGCATTTT	CASREQGYSNQPQHF
TRBD1	TRBV6-1	TRBJ1-5	NA	TGTGCCAGCGGGGGGACAGCTTTTAATCAGCCCCAGCATTTT	CASGGTAFNQPQHF
NA	TRBV30	TRBJ1-1	many	TGTGCCTGGAGCGGGGGGTCTGGAACTGAAGCTTTCTTT	CAWSGGSGTEAFF
NA	TRBV9	TRBJ1-5	NA	TGTGCCAGCAGCGTGGGCCGATTTAGTAATCAGCCCCAGCATTTT	CASSVGRFSNQPQHF